Listed here are 9 T cell receptor beta chains from one sample, sequenced in a study of CD8 T cells in Susac syndrome. Reverse transcription used roughly 0.5 to 1 ug RNA and random hexamers. MiXCR was run by TCRdb on the immunoSEQ multiplex PCR reads, yielding one entry per CDR3 protein. The data contain about 140,000 distinct CDR3 sequences, 95% of them singletons. Sequencing was performed on CD4+ T cells from PBMCs. Receptors originate from a human donor with Susac syndrome.

This clonotype was seen just once. This sequence joins TRBV20-1 and TRBJ2-7, with 15 bases that match TRBD2. The CDR3 has 16 amino acids. CDR1 and CDR2 from the germline V gene are DFQATT and SNEGSKA (reference sequence). Trimming at V came to 5 bases and at J to 1 base, leaving 6 bases not matched to a gene. CDR3 loop: CSASGLAGGPSYEQYF. The CDR3 DNA sequence: TGCAGTGCTTCCGGACTAGCGGGAGGGCCGTCCTACGAGCAGTACTTC.

The V and J genes are TRBV30 and TRBJ2-7, with 9 bases identical to TRBD1. The CDR3 has 13 residues. Looked up from germline, CDR1 is GTSNPN and CDR2 is SVGIG (reference sequence). The V and J ends lost 2 bases and 5 bases, in that order; junction bases with no gene match: 4. In DNA form, the CDR3 reads TGTGCCTGGAGTATGGACAGGGGCAACGAGCAGTACTTC. Amino acids: CAWSMDRGNEQYF. The whole variable domain, remainder taken from reference TRBV30 and TRBJ2-7, is SQTIHQWPATLVQPVGSPLSLECTVEGTSNPNLYWYRQAAGRGLQLLFYSVGIGQISSEVPQNLSASRPQDRQFILSSKKLLLSDSGFYLCAWSMDRGNEQYFGPGTRLTVT.

The V call is TRBV29-1, the J call TRBJ2-3; 11 positions match TRBD1. With 4 bases clipped from V and 8 bases from J, the junction kept 11 bases outside the gene matches. The CDR3 loop spans 15 amino acids. From germline, CDR1 is SQVTM and CDR2 ANQGSEA. The CDR3 DNA is TGCAGCGTTGGAAGACGGGACAGGGGGTTCGGTACGCAGTATTTT. It codes for CSVGRRDRGFGTQYF.

V gene TRBV29-1 combines with J gene TRBJ2-1; 8 bases are a match to TRBD2. CDR3 length: 13 amino acids. The V gene end was trimmed by 2 bases and the J gene end by 6 bases; junction bases not matched to a gene: 3. Per the germline V gene, CDR1 is SQVTM and CDR2 is ANQGSEA. CDR3 bases: TGCAGCGTTGAAAGCGGGAGAGCCAATGAGCAGTTCTTC. The encoded protein is CSVESGRANEQFF.

V usage is TRBV3-1 and J usage is TRBJ2-7, with D unclear. Germline V lookup: CDR1 LGHDT, CDR2 YNNKEL (reference sequence). The CDR3 covers 15 residues. The V end was cut by 0 bases, the J end by 2 bases, with 11 bases between. CDR3 sequence: CASSQDLVGTYEQYF. The CDR3 DNA is TGTGCCAGCAGCCAAGATCTAGTAGGGACCTACGAGCAGTACTTC.

The chain joins TRBV3-1 to TRBJ1-6, with D hard to call. CDR3 length: 14 residues. Germline CDR1 and CDR2: LGHDT and YNNKEL (reference sequence). The ends were cut back, 0 bases at V and 9 bases at J, with 9 bases in the middle. CDR3 residues: CASSQESGTSPLHF. The CDR3 nucleotides are TGTGCCAGCAGCCAAGAATCTGGCACTTCACCCCTCCACTTT.

In this sample, this clonotype turned up a few times. The V gene is TRBV7-8, the J gene TRBJ1-2; the D gene is possibly TRBD1 (5 bases). CDR1 and CDR2 (germline): SGHVS, FQNEAQ. V was trimmed by 4 bases and J by 3 bases, leaving 12 bases between them. The CDR3 loop spans 14 amino acids. CDR3 loop: CASSSLGGDYGYTF. The CDR3 DNA reads TGTGCCAGCAGCTCCTTGGGGGGTGACTATGGCTACACCTTC.

The chain employs TRBV15 and TRBJ1-2; D is undetermined. The CDR3 runs to 13 residues. Germline CDR1 and CDR2: LNHNV and YYDKDF (reference sequence). Trimming stripped 0 bases from V and 8 bases from J, with 10 bases between. The DNA of the CDR3 is TGTGCCACCAGCAGAGATGGGAACGGAGGCTACACCTTC. Translated, it gives CATSRDGNGGYTF.

This clonotype has just a few counts. The V and J genes are TRBV5-4 and TRBJ1-2, with a tentative D call TRBD1 (5 bases). The CDR3 sequence is 16 residues long. Germline V CDR1 and CDR2: SGHNT, YYREEE (reference sequence). The V end was cut by 0 bases, the J end by 4 bases, with 16 bases between. CDR3 protein: CASSLASSGRGYGYTF. The CDR3 DNA follows: TGTGCCAGCAGCTTGGCATCCTCGGGGCGAGGCTATGGCTACACCTTC.